These 15 T cell receptor beta chains were all obtained from the same sample, sequenced in a study of cytomegalovirus exposure and HLA in healthy donors. The PCR had 60 Vbeta and 13 Jbeta primers. TCRdb's table, derived via immunoSEQ multiplex PCR, lists solely in-frame clones and lacks some. Here the sample table reports some 110,000 clones. Material for sequencing was PBMCs. The origin of the receptors is a man aged 30 to 39 in good health and CMV-seronegative.

The rearrangement joins TRBV6-5 to TRBJ1-1; the match to TRBD1 covers 7 bases. V gave up 6 bases and J gave up 2 bases; unmatched junction bases: 6. Germline V gene sequence: CDR1 MNHEY, CDR2 SVGAGI. This CDR3 is 14 amino acids long. The CDR3 loop is CASRTQGGNTEAFF. The CDR3 nucleotides read TGTGCCAGCAGAACCCAGGGGGGCAACACTGAAGCTTTCTTT.

This sequence joins TRBV6-5 and TRBJ2-1; TRBD2 is a possible D gene (5 bases). The CDR3 is 15 amino acids. Germline assignment: CDR1 MNHEY and CDR2 SVGAGI. V gave up 2 bases and J gave up 8 bases, with 16 bases separating them. This chain's CDR3 is CASSYRSGPWDEQFF. CDR3 in DNA: TGTGCCAGCAGTTACCGCAGCGGTCCATGGGATGAGCAGTTCTTC.

The J gene is TRBJ1-3, the V gene TRBV7-2; D unresolved. Trimming removed 0 bases from V and 4 bases from J, with 4 bases in between. Germline V gene sequence: CDR1 SGHTA, CDR2 FQGNSA. This CDR3 has 13 amino acids. CDR3 nucleotides: TGTGCCAGCAGCTTAGCCCCGGGAAACACCATATATTTT. Protein: CASSLAPGNTIYF.

V is TRBV10-3 and J is TRBJ1-1; 7 bases match TRBD1. Per germline, CDR1 ENHRY and CDR2 SYGVKD. V shed 2 bases, J shed 6 bases, and the junction held 12 bases outside the gene matches. CDR3 length equals 16 residues. The CDR3, as DNA: TGTGCCATCAGTGAGACTCGGGACAGTACAAGTGCTGAAGCTTTCTTT. As protein: CAISETRDSTSAEAFF.

V is TRBV6-4 and J is TRBJ1-6, with 9 bases matching TRBD1. From germline, CDR1 is MRHNA and CDR2 SNTAGT. With 5 bases clipped from V and 5 bases from J, the junction kept 4 bases outside the gene matches. This CDR3 region has 15 residues. CDR3 in amino acids: CASSSGTGHNSPLHF. CDR3 DNA sequence: TGTGCCAGCAGTTCCGGGACAGGGCATAATTCACCCCTCCACTTT.

V is TRBV10-3 and J is TRBJ2-1; possible D gene TRBD2, 7 bases. CDR1 is ENHRY, CDR2 SYGVKD, per germline. Trimming pared 0 bases from V and 3 bases from J, leaving 18 bases between. CDR3 length: 18 residues. The CDR3 bases are TGTGCCATCAGTGAGTCCAGGGGTGATAGGGGGGGCTACAATGAGCAGTTCTTC. This encodes CAISESRGDRGGYNEQFF.

The rearrangement links TRBV5-6 to TRBJ1-2, with a tentative D call TRBD1 (6 bases). With 3 bases removed from V and 6 bases from J, the gap between germline ends came to 9 bases. Germline lookup yields CDR1 SGHDT and CDR2 YYEEEE. This CDR3 has 12 amino acids. The CDR3, as DNA: TGTGCCAGCAGCTCAACAGGGAATGGCTACACCTTC. Residues: CASSSTGNGYTF.

V usage is TRBV18 and J usage is TRBJ2-7; 7 bases match TRBD1. V lost 3 bases to trimming and J lost 4 bases; unmatched junction nucleotides: 6. This CDR3 has 14 residues. In germline, CDR1 is KGHSH, CDR2 LQKENI. The CDR3 region has the DNA TGTGCCAGCTCACCCCCACAGGGGTCTTACGAGCAGTACTTC. Amino acids: CASSPPQGSYEQYF. The whole variable domain, filled in from reference TRBV18 and TRBJ2-7, reads NAGVMQNPRHLVRRRGQEARLRCSPMKGHSHVYWYRQLPEEGLKFMVYLQKENIIDESGMPKERFSAEFPKEGPSILRIQQVVRGDSAAYFCASSPPQGSYEQYFGPGTRLTVT.

The CDR3 DNA reads TGCGCCAGCAGTGTATTCAGACAGAGCTATGGCTACACCTTC. Encoded protein: CASSVFRQSYGYTF. V and J are TRBV10-2 and TRBJ1-2, with a possible D match to TRBD1 (5 bases). V lost 4 bases to trimming and J lost 4 bases, with 13 bases between them. Germline-derived CDR1 and CDR2 are WSHSY and SAAADI. This CDR3 is 14 amino acids long.

The gene calls are TRBV5-1 and TRBJ1-2; 8 nucleotides match TRBD1. CDR1 SGHRS and CDR2 YFSETQ come from the germline V gene. The length of the CDR3 is 15 residues. The V and J ends lost 3 bases and 4 bases, in that order; junction bases with no gene match: 8. CDR3 nucleotide sequence: TGCGCCAGCAGCTCCGGGACAGGTCCAGCCTATGGCTACACCTTC. Its translation is CASSSGTGPAYGYTF.

V and J are TRBV6-5 and TRBJ2-3, with 9 bases matching TRBD1. The CDR3 is made up of 16 amino acids. V lost 2 bases to trimming and J lost 5 bases; unmatched junction nucleotides: 8. The V gene's germline CDR1 is MNHEY and CDR2 SVGAGI. CDR3 loop: CASSYRDRALGDTQYF. The DNA for the CDR3 is TGTGCCAGCAGTTACCGGGACAGGGCCCTGGGAGATACGCAGTATTTT.

CDR3 residues: CASSPLELSTGELFF. As DNA, the CDR3 is TGTGCCAGCAGCCCCCTCGAGTTAAGCACCGGGGAGCTGTTTTTT. This chain uses TRBV7-2 with TRBJ2-2; D call uncertain. Trimming pared 5 bases from V and 4 bases from J, leaving 14 bases between. Germline V gene sequence: CDR1 SGHTA, CDR2 FQGNSA. The CDR3 is 15 residues long.

The J gene is TRBJ2-2, the V gene TRBV5-6, with D hard to call. Germline V gives CDR1 SGHDT, CDR2 YYEEEE. The CDR3 consists of 17 residues. V lost 3 bases and J lost 3, with 18 bases in between. The CDR3 spells CASSSWAQRSYTGELFF. CDR3 coding DNA: TGTGCCAGCAGCTCTTGGGCGCAGAGATCATACACCGGGGAGCTGTTTTTT.

This chain connects TRBV5-1 to TRBJ2-5, with 11 bases aligning to TRBD1. The last part of the DNA fits TRBJ2-7 better; the J call may be wrong. Germline CDR1 SGHRS, CDR2 YFSETQ. The CDR3 totals 14 residues. CDR3 protein: CASSSGTGGYEQYF. In DNA form, the CDR3 reads TGCGCCAGCAGCTCCGGGACAGGGGGGTACGAGCAGTACTTC.

The V call is TRBV5-1, the J call TRBJ1-5; no clear D gene. Per germline, CDR1 SGHRS and CDR2 YFSETQ. Trimming stripped 4 bases from V and 6 bases from J, with 17 bases between. CDR3 size: 15 residues. CDR3 in amino acids: CASSPDGFRRQPQHF. The CDR3 DNA is TGCGCCAGCAGCCCCGACGGGTTTAGACGTCAGCCCCAGCATTTT.